Listed here are 8 T cell receptor beta chains from one sample, sequenced in a study of post-analysis software for immune sequencing data. Regarding the study as a whole: A handful of TRBV segments appeared more often in patients than in controls, and TRBV5-6, TRBV5-1 and TRBV20-1 were among these.

Tagging with unique molecular identifiers was a feature of the TCR beta cDNA libraries. TCRdb recomputed calls from the PCR reads with MiXCR, one row per CDR3 protein. Here the sample spans fewer than 850,000 distinct CDR3 sequences, approximately 44% being singletons. These receptors lack a known antigen. Sequenced: blood. The source of these receptors is a girl aged 5 to 17 with multiple sclerosis.

This clonotype was picked up a small number of times. This chain connects TRBV20-1 to TRBJ2-3; 11 nucleotides match TRBD2. Unmatched junction bases numbered 14, after V lost 1 base and J lost 14 bases. Per the germline V gene, CDR1 is DFQATT and CDR2 is SNEGSKA (reference sequence). This CDR3 has 15 residues. The CDR3 sequence is CSARGEGVLAGGRYF. In nucleotides, the CDR3 is TGCAGTGCTAGAGGGGAGGGGGTCCTAGCGGGAGGACGGTATTTT.

The chain uses TRBV5-1 and TRBJ2-1, with a possible D match to TRBD1 (5 bases). The CDR3 sequence is 15 residues long. With 0 bases removed from V and 3 bases from J, the gap between germline ends came to 10 bases. CDR1 is SGHRS, CDR2 YFSETQ, per germline. As DNA, the CDR3 is TGCGCCAGCAGCTTGGCCAGGGCGGTCTACAATGAGCAGTTCTTC. This sequence encodes CASSLARAVYNEQFF. Based on the CDR3 plus reference TRBV5-1 and TRBJ2-1, the full variable domain is KAGVTQTPRYLIKTRGQQVTLSCSPISGHRSVSWYQQTPGQGLQFLFEYFSETQRNKGNFPGRFSGRQFSNSRSEMNVSTLELGDSALYLCASSLARAVYNEQFFGPGTRLTVL.

The CDR3: CASSSHTGVNTEAFF. As DNA, the CDR3 is TGTGCCAGCAGTTCTCACACAGGGGTGAACACTGAAGCTTTCTTT. The chain links TRBV12-3 or TRBV12-4 to TRBJ1-1; 7 bases fit TRBD1. There are 15 residues in the CDR3. The V and J ends lost 4 bases and 0 bases, in that order; junction bases with no gene match: 5.

The chain recombines TRBV11-3 with TRBJ2-7; 9 bases line up with TRBD1. Germline V lookup: CDR1 SGHNT, CDR2 YENEEA. The CDR3 is made up of 15 amino acids. The V segment lost 1 base and the J segment 4 bases; nucleotides outside the gene matches: 5. The CDR3 DNA is TGTGCCAGCAGCTTAGTAGGTGGACAGGGGTACGAGCAGTACTTC. It yields the protein CASSLVGGQGYEQYF. Looking up the rest from reference TRBV11-3 and TRBJ2-7 gives the full variable domain: EAGVVQSPRYKIIEKKQPVAFWCNPISGHNTLYWYLQNLGQGPELLIRYENEEAVDDSQLPKDRFSAERLKGVDSTLKIQPAELGDSAVYLCASSLVGGQGYEQYFGPGTRLTVT.

The V gene is TRBV28, the J gene TRBJ2-5; D perhaps matches TRBD2 (6 bases). CDR1 and CDR2 (germline): MDHEN, SYDVKM. Trimming pared 4 bases from V and 0 bases from J, leaving 21 bases between. CDR3 length equals 18 residues. Here the CDR3 reads CASSSFGFGGAYQETQYF. The CDR3 DNA reads TGTGCCAGCAGTTCTTTCGGTTTCGGCGGGGCGTACCAAGAGACCCAGTACTTC.

This clonotype came up a few times. In nucleotides, the CDR3 is TGTGCCAGCAGCTTAGGACTAGCGGTTGCGCTAGATACGCAGTATTTT. Its translation: CASSLGLAVALDTQYF. This sequence joins TRBV7-6 and TRBJ2-3; 9 positions agree with TRBD2. CDR1 SGHVS and CDR2 FNYEAQ come from the germline V gene. The CDR3 contains 16 residues. V was pared by 1 base and J by 5 bases, with 7 bases of the junction left unmatched. The whole variable domain, filled in from reference TRBV7-6 and TRBJ2-3, reads GAGVSQSPRYKVTKRGQDVALRCDPISGHVSLYWYRQALGQGPEFLTYFNYEAQQDKSGLPNDRFSAERPEGSISTLTIQRTEQRDSAMYRCASSLGLAVALDTQYFGPGTRLTVL.

The V and J genes are TRBV9 and TRBJ2-1; 8 bases line up with TRBD2. Per germline, CDR1 SGDLS and CDR2 YYNGEE. V shed 4 bases and J 6 bases; nucleotides not matched to a gene: 9. This CDR3 has 15 amino acids. CDR3 sequence reads: CASSPGGDKFNEQFF. CDR3 DNA: TGTGCCAGCAGCCCGGGGGGGGACAAGTTCAATGAGCAGTTCTTC.

This rearrangement joins TRBV6-1 to TRBJ1-2; no firm D call. Germline V lookup: CDR1 MNHNS, CDR2 SASEGT. V lost 8 bases and J lost 7, with 11 bases in between. The CDR3 totals 11 residues. For the CDR3, the DNA is TGTGCCAGCGGCGGACGAGGTGGCTACACCTTC. As protein: CASGGRGGYTF.